This T cell receptor (beta chain) derives from a study of blood T cell repertoires in COVID-19. Study-level background: Spain, Italy and the United States supplied samples that represented acute and convalescent COVID-19. The cDNA or gDNA used as material had been derived from T cells, B-cell-depleted T cells, or PBMCs.

Only a few counts were recorded for this clone. CDR3 length: 15 residues. Trimming stripped 5 bases from V and 5 bases from J, with 16 bases between. Germline V lookup: CDR1 MNHEY, CDR2 SVGAGI. As originally analysed: Quantification of nucleated cells was approximated via reference gene primer amplification. TCRdb's table, derived via immunoSEQ multiplex PCR, lists solely in-frame clones and lacks some. V and J calls plus clone size are reproduced from that table; the DNA served to infer D and trimming. The data show 80,000 to 95,000 clones, with about 85% seen just once and about 3% held by the top ten.

The chain joins TRBV6-5 to TRBJ1-5; TRBD1 is a possible D gene (5 bases). The receptor's source is a woman between 45 and 65 years old with active or convalescent COVID-19. The sequenced sample consisted of peripheral blood. This CDR3 reads CASSPGTPVYQPQHF. CDR3 in DNA: TGTGCCAGCAGTCCCGGGACTCCCGTATATCAGCCCCAGCATTTT.